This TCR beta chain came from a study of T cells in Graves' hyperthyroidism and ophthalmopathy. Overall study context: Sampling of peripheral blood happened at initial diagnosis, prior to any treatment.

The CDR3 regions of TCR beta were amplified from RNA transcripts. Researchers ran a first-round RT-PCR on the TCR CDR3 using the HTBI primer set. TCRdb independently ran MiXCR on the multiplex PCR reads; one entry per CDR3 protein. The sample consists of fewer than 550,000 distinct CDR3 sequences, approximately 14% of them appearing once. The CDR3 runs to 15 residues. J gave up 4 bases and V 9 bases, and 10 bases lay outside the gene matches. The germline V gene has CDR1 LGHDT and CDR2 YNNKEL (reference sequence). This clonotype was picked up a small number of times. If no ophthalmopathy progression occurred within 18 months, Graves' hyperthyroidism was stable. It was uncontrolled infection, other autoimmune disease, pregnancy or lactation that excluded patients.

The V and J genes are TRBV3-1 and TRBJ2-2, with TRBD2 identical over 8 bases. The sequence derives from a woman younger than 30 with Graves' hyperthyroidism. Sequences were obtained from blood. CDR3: CASQAGGGSTGELFF. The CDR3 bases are TGTGCCAGTCAGGCCGGGGGGGGGAGCACCGGGGAGCTGTTTTTT.